This T cell receptor beta chain was captured in a study of CD8 T cells in ankylosing spondylitis. General study results and limits: According to the report, clones linked to the disease were significantly enriched in matched synovial fluid samples taken from ankylosing spondylitis patients. Roughly 8 highly homologous variants made up a TCR beta motif, and this motif appeared characteristic of ankylosing spondylitis blood. Clones that were linked to disease were CD8+ and were relatively rare in peripheral blood. Existing reports had already noted some motif variants in reactive arthritis synovial fluid and blood.

TCRdb reanalysed the 5' RACE reads using MiXCR and keeps one entry per CDR3 protein. The sample has a few hundred thousand distinct CDR3 sequences, about a fifth seen once. Trimming removed 4 bases from V and 5 bases from J, with 15 bases in between. The CDR3 loop spans 14 amino acids. Germline CDR1 and CDR2: MNHEY and SVGAGI. This clonotype showed up just once. Its target is not known. Source material: blood, either unsorted or a sorted T cell fraction (not recorded which). The sequence came from a female donor with ankylosing spondylitis or in good health (not recorded which). The V and J genes are TRBV6-5 and TRBJ2-7; maybe TRBD2 (6 bases). The chain's CDR3 is CASSFGQGGNEQYF. Here the CDR3 DNA reads TGTGCCAGCAGTTTTGGGCAGGGAGGCAACGAGCAGTACTTC.